This T cell receptor beta chain was sequenced for a study of blood T cell repertoires in COVID-19. Background on the study: The study drew acute and convalescent COVID-19 samples from the United States, Italy and Spain. The cDNA or gDNA used as material had been derived from T cells, B-cell-depleted T cells, or PBMCs.

Per the original methods: Estimation of nucleated cell counts relied on the amplification of reference gene primers. The repertoire was sequenced with immunoSEQ multiplex PCR; TCRdb's copy has only in-frame clones and lacks some. V and J calls and clone size are as listed in that table; D and trimming were resolved from the DNA. The sample comprises 66,000 or so clones, 70% to 90% of which are singletons, and roughly 7% rests with the top ten. The CDR3 covers 15 residues. Germline values: CDR1 MNHEY, CDR2 SMNVEV (reference sequence). With V trimmed by 5 bases and J by 8 bases, 12 bases remained unmatched.

The chain couples TRBV27 to TRBJ1-2, with 9 bases identical to TRBD1. Sequenced sample: peripheral blood. This TCR came from a man aged 45-65 years with active COVID-19. The CDR3 DNA sequence: TGTGCCAGCAGTCCATCGACAGGGGGGTATCAGGGCTACACCTTC. It codes for CASSPSTGGYQGYTF.